Shown below are 6 T cell receptor beta chains from a single sample sequenced in a study of OX40 agonist ivuxolimab in advanced cancers. Here immunoSEQ multiplex PCR was the method, and the copy in TCRdb shows in-frame clones only, minus some. The data hold around 68,000 clones, with 85% observed a single time. This sample comprised CD4+ or CD8+ T cells sorted from blood, obtained in a trial of the OX40 agonist ivuxolimab. The receptors stem from an adult with an advanced solid tumor such as melanoma, head and neck, liver or kidney cancer.

This rearrangement joins TRBV5-1 to TRBJ2-5; 9 bases match TRBD2. This CDR3 spans 15 amino acids. Germline V gene sequence: CDR1 SGHRS, CDR2 YFSETQ. J gave up 4 bases and V 4 bases, and 8 bases lay outside the gene matches. Written as DNA, the CDR3 is TGCGCCAGCAGCAATCTAGCGGGATGGGGAGAGACCCAGTACTTC. Residues: CASSNLAGWGETQYF.

The rearrangement joins TRBV6-5 to TRBJ2-1; 7 bases map to TRBD2. The junction had 2 bases not matched to a gene; V was cut back by 6 bases and J by 0 bases. The CDR3 loop spans 14 amino acids. Per the germline V gene, CDR1 is MNHEY and CDR2 is SVGAGI. DNA of the CDR3: TGTGCCAGCAGCCGCGGGAGCTCCTACAATGAGCAGTTCTTC. Amino acid sequence: CASSRGSSYNEQFF.

The gene calls are TRBV19 and TRBJ2-2, with no clear D. The CDR3 spans 16 residues. V lost 3 bases and J lost 4, with 15 bases in between. Germline CDR1 reads LNHDA; CDR2 reads SQIVND (reference sequence). CDR3 in DNA: TGTGCCAGTAGTATTTTTGGCCTTCGAGGCACCGGGGAGCTGTTTTTT. Its protein product is CASSIFGLRGTGELFF.

The rearrangement uses TRBV15 and TRBJ1-1; no clear D. V gave up 1 base and J gave up 0 bases, with 6 bases separating them. Germline V gene lookup returns CDR1 LNHNV and CDR2 YYDKDF (reference sequence). The CDR3 runs 14 residues. CDR3 in amino acids: CATSRVVLNTEAFF. DNA of the CDR3: TGTGCCACCAGCAGAGTGGTTTTGAACACTGAAGCTTTCTTT.

Of note for this clone: A much more abundant neighbour one base away suggests this may be a read error. The sample holds other DNA sequences that translate to the same CDR3. The chain combines TRBV29-1 with TRBJ2-7; TRBD2 agrees at 12 bases. V lost 4 bases, J lost 3 bases, and 1 base stayed unmatched. Germline values: CDR1 SQVTM, CDR2 ANQGSEA. The length of the CDR3 is 13 residues. This chain's CDR3 is CSVGTSGNYEQYF. The DNA for the CDR3 is TGCAGCGTTGGGACTAGCGGGAACTACGAGCAGTACTTC.

V is TRBV19 and J is TRBJ2-1; TRBD2 aligns across 7 bases. The CDR3 consists of 16 residues. V gave up 4 bases and J gave up 5 bases; unmatched junction bases: 11. Germline CDR1 and CDR2: LNHDA and SQIVND (reference sequence). The CDR3 is CASSTSGGRGDNEQFF. CDR3 coding DNA: TGTGCCAGTAGTACCTCCGGCGGGAGAGGGGACAATGAGCAGTTCTTC.